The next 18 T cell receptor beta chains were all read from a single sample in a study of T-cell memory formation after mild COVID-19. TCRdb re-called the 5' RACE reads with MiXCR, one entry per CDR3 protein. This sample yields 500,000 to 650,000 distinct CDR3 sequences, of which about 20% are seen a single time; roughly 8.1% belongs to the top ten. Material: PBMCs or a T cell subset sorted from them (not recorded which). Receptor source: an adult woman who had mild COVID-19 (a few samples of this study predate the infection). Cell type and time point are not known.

The CDR3 spells CASSRSGTNNEQFF. In DNA, the CDR3 is TGCGCCAGCAGCAGGTCGGGAACGAACAATGAGCAGTTCTTC. V gene TRBV5-1 combines with J gene TRBJ2-1; D might be TRBD2 (5 bases). Trimming pared 4 bases from V and 5 bases from J, leaving 13 bases between. The CDR3 runs 14 residues. Looked up from germline, CDR1 is SGHRS and CDR2 is YFSETQ. Combining the CDR3 with reference TRBV5-1 and TRBJ2-1 gives the whole variable domain KAGVTQTPRYLIKTRGQQVTLSCSPISGHRSVSWYQQTPGQGLQFLFEYFSETQRNKGNFPGRFSGRQFSNSRSEMNVSTLELGDSALYLCASSRSGTNNEQFFGPGTRLTVL.

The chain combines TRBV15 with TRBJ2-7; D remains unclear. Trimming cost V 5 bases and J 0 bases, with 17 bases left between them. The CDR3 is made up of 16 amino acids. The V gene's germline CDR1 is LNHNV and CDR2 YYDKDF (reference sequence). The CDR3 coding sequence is TGTGCCACCAGCTCCCCTTCACCTGTAAACTCCTACGAGCAGTACTTC. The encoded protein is CATSSPSPVNSYEQYF.

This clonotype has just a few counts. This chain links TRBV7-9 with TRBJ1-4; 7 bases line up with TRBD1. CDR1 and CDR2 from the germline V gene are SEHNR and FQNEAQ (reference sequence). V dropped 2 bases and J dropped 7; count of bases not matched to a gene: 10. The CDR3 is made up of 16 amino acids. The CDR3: CASSLIDRDHGEKLFF. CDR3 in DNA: TGTGCCAGCAGCTTAATTGACAGGGACCACGGTGAAAAACTGTTTTTT.

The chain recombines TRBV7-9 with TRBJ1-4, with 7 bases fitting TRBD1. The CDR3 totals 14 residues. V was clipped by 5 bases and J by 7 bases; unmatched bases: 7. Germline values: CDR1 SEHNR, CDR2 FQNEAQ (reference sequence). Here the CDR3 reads CASSPQGNSEKLFF. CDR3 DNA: TGTGCCAGCAGCCCACAGGGGAATAGTGAAAAACTGTTTTTT.

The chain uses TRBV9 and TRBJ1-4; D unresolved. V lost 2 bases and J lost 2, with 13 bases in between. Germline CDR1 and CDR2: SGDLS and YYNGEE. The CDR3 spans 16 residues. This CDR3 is CASSVEGMTTNEKLFF. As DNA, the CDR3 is TGTGCCAGCAGCGTTGAAGGGATGACGACTAATGAAAAACTGTTTTTT.

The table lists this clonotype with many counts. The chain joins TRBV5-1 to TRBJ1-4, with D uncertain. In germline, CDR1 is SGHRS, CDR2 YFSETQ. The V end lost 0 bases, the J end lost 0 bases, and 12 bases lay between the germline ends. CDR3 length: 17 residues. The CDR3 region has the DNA TGCGCCAGCAGCTTGGGTAACAGCATCACAACTAATGAAAAACTGTTTTTT. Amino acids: CASSLGNSITTNEKLFF.

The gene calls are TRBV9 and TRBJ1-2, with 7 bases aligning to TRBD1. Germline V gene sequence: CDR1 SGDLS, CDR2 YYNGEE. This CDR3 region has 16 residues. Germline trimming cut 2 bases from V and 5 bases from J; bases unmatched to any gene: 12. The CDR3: CASSVRDSEFAYGYTF. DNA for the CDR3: TGTGCCAGCAGCGTTAGGGACAGCGAGTTTGCGTATGGCTACACCTTC.

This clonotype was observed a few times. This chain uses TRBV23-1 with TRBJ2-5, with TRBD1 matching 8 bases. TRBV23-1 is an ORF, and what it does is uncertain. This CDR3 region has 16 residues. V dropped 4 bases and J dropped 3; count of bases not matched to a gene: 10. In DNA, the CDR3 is TGCGCCAGCAGTCTGGGGCAGGGGGCTATCAAAGAGACCCAGTACTTC. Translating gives CASSLGQGAIKETQYF.

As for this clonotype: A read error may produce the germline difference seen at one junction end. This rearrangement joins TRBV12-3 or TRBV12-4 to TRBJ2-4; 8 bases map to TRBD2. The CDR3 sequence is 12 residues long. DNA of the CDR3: TGTGCCAGCAGCCCGCCCGGGGGACTAGTCTTTTTC. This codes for CASSPPGGLVFF.

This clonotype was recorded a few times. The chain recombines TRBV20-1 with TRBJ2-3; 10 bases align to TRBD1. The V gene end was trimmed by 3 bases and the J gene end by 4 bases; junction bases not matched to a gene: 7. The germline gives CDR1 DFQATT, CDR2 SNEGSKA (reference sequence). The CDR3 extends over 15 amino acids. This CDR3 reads CSASHRDRGADTQYF. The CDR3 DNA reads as TGCAGTGCTAGTCACAGGGACAGGGGCGCAGATACGCAGTATTTT.

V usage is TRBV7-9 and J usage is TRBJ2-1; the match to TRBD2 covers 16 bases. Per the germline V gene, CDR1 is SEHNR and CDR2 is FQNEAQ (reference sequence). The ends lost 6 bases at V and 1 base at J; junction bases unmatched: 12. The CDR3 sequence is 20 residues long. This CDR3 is CASSLFTGTSGRGSYNEQFF. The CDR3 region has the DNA TGTGCCAGCAGTCTATTTACTGGGACTAGCGGGAGGGGGTCCTACAATGAGCAGTTCTTC.

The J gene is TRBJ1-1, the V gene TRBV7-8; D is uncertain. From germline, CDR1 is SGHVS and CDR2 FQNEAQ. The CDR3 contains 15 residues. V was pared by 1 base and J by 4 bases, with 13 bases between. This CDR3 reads CASSLVSGSVTEAFF. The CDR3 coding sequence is TGTGCCAGCAGCTTAGTAAGCGGTTCCGTCACTGAAGCTTTCTTT.

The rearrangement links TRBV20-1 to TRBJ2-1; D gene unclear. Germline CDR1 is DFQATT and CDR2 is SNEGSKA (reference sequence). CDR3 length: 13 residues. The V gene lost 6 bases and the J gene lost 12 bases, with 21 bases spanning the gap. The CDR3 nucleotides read TGCAGTGCCCAAGGCGCAGGTAGAACGGGGCAGTTCTTC. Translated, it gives CSAQGAGRTGQFF.

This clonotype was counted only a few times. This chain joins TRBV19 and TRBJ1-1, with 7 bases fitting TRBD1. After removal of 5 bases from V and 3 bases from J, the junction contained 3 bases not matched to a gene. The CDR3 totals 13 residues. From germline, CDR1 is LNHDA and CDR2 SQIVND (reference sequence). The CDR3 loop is CASSDTGDTEAFF. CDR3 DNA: TGTGCCAGTAGTGACACAGGGGACACTGAAGCTTTCTTT.

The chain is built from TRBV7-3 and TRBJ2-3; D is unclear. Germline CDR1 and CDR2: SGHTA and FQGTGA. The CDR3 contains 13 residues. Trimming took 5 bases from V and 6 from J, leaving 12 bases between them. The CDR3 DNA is TGTGCCAGCAGCCTCCCGACCGAGGATACGCAGTATTTT. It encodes CASSLPTEDTQYF. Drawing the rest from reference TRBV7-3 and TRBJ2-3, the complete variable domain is GAGVSQTPSNKVTEKGKYVELRCDPISGHTALYWYRQSLGQGPEFLIYFQGTGAADDSGLPNDRFFAVRPEGSVSTLKIQRTERGDSAVYLCASSLPTEDTQYFGPGTRLTVL.

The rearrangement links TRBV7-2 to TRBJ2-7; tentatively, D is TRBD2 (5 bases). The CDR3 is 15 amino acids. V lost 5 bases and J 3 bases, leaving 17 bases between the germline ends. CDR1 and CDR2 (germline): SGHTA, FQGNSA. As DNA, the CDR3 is TGTGCCAGCAGCCCCCGAAGCGGTAGTAGCTACGAGCAGTACTTC. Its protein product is CASSPRSGSSYEQYF.

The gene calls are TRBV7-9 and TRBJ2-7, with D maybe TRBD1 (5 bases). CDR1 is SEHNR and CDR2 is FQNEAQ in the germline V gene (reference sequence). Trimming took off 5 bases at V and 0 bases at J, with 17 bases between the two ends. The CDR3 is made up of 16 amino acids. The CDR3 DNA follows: TGTGCCAGCAGCCAGGGCGGCCGACAATCCTCCTACGAGCAGTACTTC. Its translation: CASSQGGRQSSYEQYF.

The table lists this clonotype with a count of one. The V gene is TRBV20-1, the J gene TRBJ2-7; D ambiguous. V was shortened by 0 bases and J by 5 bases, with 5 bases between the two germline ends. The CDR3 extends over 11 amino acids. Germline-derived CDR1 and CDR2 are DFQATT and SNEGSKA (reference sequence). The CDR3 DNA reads TGCAGTGCTAGAGAGAACGACGAGCAGTACTTC. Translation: CSARENDEQYF.